Sequencing of this T cell receptor (beta chain) was carried out in a study of human T cells and chemical hapten exposure. Time point denoted: patch test 1, 2 weeks after DPC sensitization. Treatment defined: therapeutic diphenylcyclopropenone sensitization with weekly scalp DPC. The study extracted total RNA from unfractionated whole blood. Original data processing: Counting gave a median of around 89,000 TCRs per sample, with values ranging from about 20,000 to 750,000. TCRdb ran MiXCR on the RACE reads and lists one entry per CDR3 protein. The V and J calls shown here were made by TCRdb, not taken from the authors' results. The repertoire holds some 53,000 distinct CDR3 sequences, approximately 9.9% seen once, with approximately 1.8% in the top ten. Germline CDR1 reads SNHLY; CDR2 reads FYNNEI. This CDR3 is built from 15 residues. V was shortened by 6 bases and J by 3 bases, with 17 bases between the two germline ends.

This clonotype has a handful of counts. The receptor was derived from a woman in her thirties or forties with alopecia areata. Some clones in this sample may be carry-over from other donors' samples. The sample in question was whole blood, obtained in connection with sensitization to the hapten diphenylcyclopropenone (DPC). The V and J genes are TRBV2 and TRBJ1-2, with D uncertain. CDR3 bases: TGTGCCAGCAGCGAAATAGAACCGGATTACTATGGCTACACCTTC. Translation: CASSEIEPDYYGYTF. Full variable domain (missing parts from reference TRBV2 and TRBJ1-2): EPEVTQTPSHQVTQMGQEVILRCVPISNHLYFYWYRQILGQKVEFLVSFYNNEISEKSEIFDDQFSVERPDGSNFTLKIRSTKLEDSAMYFCASSEIEPDYYGYTFGSGTRLTVV.